The entry below gives a single T cell receptor (beta chain) sequence along with its context. Its antigen is not identified. The record originates from a study of cytomegalovirus exposure and HLA in healthy donors. Study-wide results and limits: Earlier results showed most TCR beta V segments being productive about 87% or about 30% of the time. Among the most significant clusters, several appeared linked to common viral pathogens in a later analysis.

Primers included in the PCR were 60 Vbeta and 13 Jbeta primers. The assay was immunoSEQ multiplex PCR, and TCRdb's table has in-frame clones only and misses some. The sample has roughly 150,000 clones, roughly 80% seen once; the top ten hold roughly 9.3%. The donors (healthy individuals) were bone marrow donors. Sequenced sample: PBMCs. The sequence derives from a man younger than 30 in good health and CMV-seropositive.

This CDR3 is CASSLLPTGEQYF. The CDR3 DNA sequence: TGTGCCAGCAGTTTACTTCCGACGGGCGAGCAGTACTTC. This chain uses TRBV27 with TRBJ2-7; D gene unclear. CDR3 length: 13 amino acids. Germline V gene lookup returns CDR1 MNHEY and CDR2 SMNVEV (reference sequence). Trimming stripped 2 bases from V and 6 bases from J, with 11 bases between.